The source of this TCR beta chain is a study of cytotoxic CD8 clonotypes in ibrutinib-treated CLL. Across the study: Response samples followed a median 12 months of treatment, range 6 to 36. The study recorded mean values of 255,043 productive templates and 94,082 productive rearrangements per sample.

Frozen PBMC stocks contributed around 1.8 micrograms of genomic DNA to the TCR beta libraries. Germline V gives CDR1 SGHDT, CDR2 YYEEEE. Trimming cost V 2 bases and J 0 bases, with 5 bases left between them. The CDR3 runs to 13 residues. Using immunoSEQ multiplex PCR, the repertoire was profiled, and TCRdb retains in-frame clones only, with some absent. The sample yields some 200,000 clones, more than 65% seen once. The sequencing here drew on PBMCs, taken after 12 months of ibrutinib treatment. V and J are TRBV5-6 and TRBJ1-2, with no clear D. This receptor was taken from a human donor with chronic lymphocytic leukemia. CDR3 nucleotides: TGTGCCAGCAGCTTTCTGCCTAACTATGGCTACACCTTC. It encodes CASSFLPNYGYTF. The full variable domain, with the rest looked up from reference TRBV5-6 and TRBJ1-2, is DAGVTQSPTHLIKTRGQQVTLRCSPKSGHDTVSWYQQALGQGPQFIFQYYEEEERQRGNFPDRFSGHQFPNYSSELNVNALLLGDSALYLCASSFLPNYGYTFGSGTRLTVV.